This section outlines one T cell receptor beta chain sequence together with its context. Its antigen is as yet unknown. This sample is drawn from a study of post-analysis software for immune sequencing data. Across the whole study: Patients with relapsing-remitting, secondary progressive and progressive-relapsing multiple sclerosis courses were all represented.

Unique molecular identifiers featured in each of the TCR beta cDNA libraries. Researchers reported a few hundred thousand cDNA molecules coming from roughly 0.93 to 9.6 million T cells. TCRdb analysed the PCR reads with MiXCR anew, one entry per CDR3 protein. There are some 260,000 distinct CDR3 sequences in the sample; around 34% occur only once, and less than 6% lies in the top ten. Study outcomes and limitations: There were about five TRBV segments more frequent in patients than controls, and TRBV5-6, TRBV5-1 and TRBV20-1 were among them.

Trimming stripped 4 bases from V and 6 bases from J, with 18 bases between. Germline V gene data show CDR1 as MGHDK and CDR2 as SYGVNS. This CDR3 spans 15 amino acids. The V gene is TRBV25-1, the J gene TRBJ1-1, with D tentatively TRBD1 (5 bases). Sequencing was performed on blood. The source is a girl aged 5-17 years with multiple sclerosis. The DNA for the CDR3 is TGTGCCAGCAGTGTCACGGGACTTACTTGGGCTGAAGCTTTCTTT. As protein: CASSVTGLTWAEAFF.